This passage covers 18 T cell receptor beta chains from one sample sequenced in a study of a mutant IDH1 vaccine in newly diagnosed glioma. The method was immunoSEQ multiplex PCR; TCRdb's version includes in-frame clones alone and lacks a portion of them. The data contain tens of thousands of clones, around nine tenths of them singletons. Described time point: week 47, end of study. Each dose of the vaccine consisted of 300 ug of mutant IDH1 20-mer peptide, with topical imiquimod. No antigens are known for them. Sequencing used PBMCs, obtained from a glioma patient whose treatment included an IDH1 peptide vaccine. The receptors come from a woman between 50 and 59 years old with glioma.

For the CDR3, the DNA is TGTGCCAGCGGGGGACTCTACGACACTGAAGCTTTCTTT. It yields the protein CASGGLYDTEAFF. V gene TRBV2 combines with J gene TRBJ1-1; tentatively, D is TRBD1 (5 bases). V was shortened by 8 bases and J by 3 bases, with 13 bases between the two germline ends. Germline assignment: CDR1 SNHLY and CDR2 FYNNEI. The CDR3 has 13 residues. Full variable domain (missing parts from reference TRBV2 and TRBJ1-1): EPEVTQTPSHQVTQMGQEVILRCVPISNHLYFYWYRQILGQKVEFLVSFYNNEISEKSEIFDDQFSVERPDGSNFTLKIRSTKLEDSAMYFCASGGLYDTEAFFGQGTRLTVV.

The gene calls are TRBV14 and TRBJ1-1, with TRBD1 matching 9 bases. The V gene's germline CDR1 is SGHDN and CDR2 FVKESK. CDR3 length equals 16 residues. V lost 5 bases, J lost 13 bases, and 20 bases stayed unmatched. The DNA for the CDR3 is TGTGCCAGCAGCGAACGGGACAGGGTTTACACTGAAGGAGGTTTCTTT. It is translated as CASSERDRVYTEGGFF.

V gene TRBV30 combines with J gene TRBJ1-5; D gene ambiguous. CDR3 length: 14 amino acids. Germline-derived CDR1 and CDR2 are GTSNPN and SVGIG (reference sequence). Trimming removed 0 bases from V and 7 bases from J, with 13 bases in between. The DNA of the CDR3 is TGTGCCTGGAGTGTACCCGGGTCCGGGCAGCCCCAGCATTTT. Amino acids: CAWSVPGSGQPQHF.

This chain links TRBV5-1 with TRBJ1-2; 8 bases fit TRBD1. The length of the CDR3 is 15 residues. Trimming at V came to 4 bases and at J to 7 bases, leaving 12 bases not matched to a gene. Germline V gene lookup returns CDR1 SGHRS and CDR2 YFSETQ. The CDR3 loop is CASSPMDRVPGGYTF. The CDR3 DNA follows: TGCGCCAGCAGCCCCATGGACAGGGTCCCGGGTGGCTACACCTTC.

V usage is TRBV6-5 and J usage is TRBJ1-1, with a possible D match to TRBD1 (5 bases). V was cut by 5 bases and J by 10 bases, with 14 bases left in between. CDR1 and CDR2 (germline): MNHEY, SVGAGI. The CDR3 covers 12 residues. DNA for the CDR3: TGTGCCAGCAGTGAAAGGGCAGGGCGAGCTTTCTTT. Translation gives CASSERAGRAFF.

The table lists this clone with a few counts. The gene calls are TRBV11-1 and TRBJ2-5; D call uncertain. The germline V and J ends were trimmed by 1 base and 4 bases, with 7 bases remaining between them. Germline V gene data show CDR1 as SGHAT and CDR2 as FQDESV (reference sequence). The CDR3 extends over 13 amino acids. The CDR3 reads CASSLELGETQYF. The CDR3 DNA reads TGTGCCAGCAGCTTAGAACTTGGAGAGACCCAGTACTTC. Based on the CDR3 plus reference TRBV11-1 and TRBJ2-5, the full variable domain is EAEVAQSPRYKITEKSQAVAFWCDPISGHATLYWYRQILGQGPELLVQFQDESVVDDSQLPKDRFSAERLKGVDSTLKIQPAELGDSAMYLCASSLELGETQYFGPGTRLLVL.

The chain couples TRBV11-3 to TRBJ2-1; perhaps TRBD2 as D (7 bases). Germline CDR1 SGHNT, CDR2 YENEEA. V lost 3 bases and J 0 bases, leaving 9 bases between the germline ends. The CDR3 covers 15 residues. In nucleotides, the CDR3 is TGTGCCAGCAGCTTGGGAGGGGGCTCCTACAATGAGCAGTTCTTC. Residues: CASSLGGGSYNEQFF.

This clone was seen only a few times. This chain joins TRBV28 and TRBJ2-7; D is unclear. V dropped 4 bases and J dropped 5 bases, with 9 bases sitting between them. CDR3 length: 12 residues. Germline V gene lookup returns CDR1 MDHEN and CDR2 SYDVKM. The DNA for the CDR3 is TGTGCCAGCAGTTCCACCGTAGACGAGCAGTACTTC. Encoded protein: CASSSTVDEQYF.

In the case of this clone: Given the absence of the conserved phenylalanine or tryptophan at the CDR3 end, a read error is likely. The limits of the CDR3 on the DNA are not certain, so only TCRdb's listed CDR3 is given. The chain recombines TRBV5-1 with TRBJ1-2. Germline V CDR1 and CDR2: SGHRS, YFSETQ. The CDR3 is 12 amino acids long, termini counted. CDR3 amino acids: CASSLAGRSGRY.

The J gene is TRBJ2-7, the V gene TRBV28, with TRBD2 matching 7 bases. The CDR3 runs to 16 residues. V lost 4 bases, J lost 0 bases, and 9 bases stayed unmatched. CDR1 and CDR2 from the germline V gene are MDHEN and SYDVKM. CDR3 nucleotides: TGTGCCAGCAGTTCCCCCCGGACTAGGGGCTCCTACGAGCAGTACTTC. Translation gives CASSSPRTRGSYEQYF.

The chain joins TRBV6-4 to TRBJ2-1; possibly TRBD2 for D (5 bases). Germline V gives CDR1 MRHNA, CDR2 SNTAGT. CDR3 length: 15 residues. Trimming removed 2 bases from V and 8 bases from J, with 16 bases in between. CDR3 in DNA: TGTGCCAGCAGTGACGAGGGTAAGGCGTTGGATGAGCAGTTCTTC. It codes for CASSDEGKALDEQFF.

The V call is TRBV7-9, the J call TRBJ2-3; the match to TRBD2 covers 9 bases. Germline values: CDR1 SEHNR, CDR2 FQNEAQ (reference sequence). The CDR3 is made up of 15 amino acids. J was trimmed by 2 bases and V by 4 bases; bases with no gene match: 4. DNA for the CDR3: TGTGCCAGCAGCTCAGTAGCGGGGGCCACAGATACGCAGTATTTT. Translating gives CASSSVAGATDTQYF.

The rearrangement joins TRBV7-9 to TRBJ2-7; 9 bases map to TRBD2. The V gene's germline CDR1 is SEHNR and CDR2 FQNEAQ (reference sequence). The V gene end was trimmed by 7 bases and the J gene end by 4 bases; junction bases not matched to a gene: 8. The CDR3 is made up of 14 amino acids. The DNA for the CDR3 is TGTGCCAGCAAGACTAGCGGAGCCCAGTACGAGCAGTACTTC. It specifies CASKTSGAQYEQYF.

This chain links TRBV29-1 with TRBJ2-3; 13 positions match TRBD2. The CDR3 contains 14 residues. Per the germline V gene, CDR1 is SQVTM and CDR2 is ANQGSEA. V shed 7 bases, J shed 9 bases, and the junction held 10 bases outside the gene matches. The CDR3 region is CSAISGTSGNTQYF. DNA of the CDR3: TGCAGCGCTATCTCCGGGACTAGCGGGAACACGCAGTATTTT.

This clone was seen more than once but under ten times. This rearrangement joins TRBV6-5 to TRBJ1-5; possibly TRBD1 for D (6 bases). The V gene lost 0 bases and the J gene lost 5 bases, with 14 bases spanning the gap. Germline values: CDR1 MNHEY, CDR2 SVGAGI. This CDR3 comprises 16 residues. The CDR3 protein is CASSYSWRGSDQPQHF. Here the CDR3 DNA reads TGTGCCAGCAGTTACTCGTGGAGGGGGTCCGATCAGCCCCAGCATTTT.

The rearrangement links TRBV30 to TRBJ1-2, with a weak D call TRBD1 (5 bases). V was shortened by 4 bases and J by 6 bases, with 15 bases between the two germline ends. The germline gives CDR1 GTSNPN, CDR2 SVGIG (reference sequence). The CDR3 consists of 13 residues. Here the CDR3 reads CAWTGALGHGYTF. For the CDR3, the DNA is TGTGCCTGGACCGGGGCCCTCGGGCATGGCTACACCTTC.

The chain has TRBV28 and TRBJ1-4; the match to TRBD1 covers 7 bases. This CDR3 has 15 residues. Per the germline V gene, CDR1 is MDHEN and CDR2 is SYDVKM. Unmatched junction bases numbered 8, after V lost 3 bases and J lost 7 bases. This CDR3 reads CASSLYRGLSEKLFF. In DNA form, the CDR3 reads TGTGCCAGCAGTTTGTACAGGGGATTGAGTGAAAAACTGTTTTTT.

The V call is TRBV6-1, the J call TRBJ1-1; TRBD1 aligns across 8 bases. V trimming: 6 bases; J trimming: 7 bases; junction bases outside the gene matches: 7. The CDR3 is 13 residues long. Germline CDR1 reads MNHNS; CDR2 reads SASEGT. For the CDR3, the DNA is TGTGCCAGCAGCCGACAGGGGAGGGATGAAGCTTTCTTT. As protein: CASSRQGRDEAFF.